The clone carrying this T cell receptor (beta chain) was recorded at least ten times. The antigen is not known. RNA transcripts served as the template for amplifying TCR beta CDR3 regions. First-round RT-PCR targeting the TCR CDR3 was performed with the HTBI primer set. TCRdb used MiXCR to reprocess the multiplex PCR reads, holding one entry per CDR3 protein. The data show 650,000 to 800,000 distinct CDR3 sequences, approximately 42% seen once. Losses at the gene ends were 4 bases for V and 8 bases for J; bases not matched to a gene: 6. The CDR3 totals 13 residues. Germline CDR1 and CDR2: LNHNV and YYDKDF (reference sequence). This entry comes from a study of T cells in Graves' hyperthyroidism and ophthalmopathy. General observations from the study: A 13 V-J signature model discriminated ophthalmopathy versus stable hyperthyroidism. Most expanded thyroid clonotypes above 0.001 also appeared in blood.

Exclusion of patients followed from uncontrolled infection, other autoimmune disease, pregnancy or lactation. Diagnosing involved the use of clinical symptoms, serum thyroxine and TRAb, thyroid ultrasound and orbital computed tomography. The rearrangement joins TRBV15 to TRBJ1-2, with 8 bases lining up with TRBD1. Sequencing used peripheral blood or thyroid tissue (not recorded which). The receptor comes from an adult man with Graves' disease, either hyperthyroidism or ophthalmopathy (not recorded which). The CDR3 loop reads CATSTGGAWGYTF. For the CDR3, the DNA is TGTGCCACCAGCACAGGGGGCGCCTGGGGCTACACCTTC.